A single sample gave rise to the 26 T cell receptor beta chains below, sequenced in a study of cytomegalovirus exposure and HLA in healthy donors. Data came from immunoSEQ multiplex PCR; TCRdb stores just in-frame clones and leaves some out. The sample records about 140,000 clones, about 91% being singletons. Sequenced sample: PBMCs. The receptors here all came from a man aged 18 to 30 in good health and CMV-seropositive.

The rearrangement links TRBV27 to TRBJ2-7; TRBD2 is a possible D gene (5 bases). The germline gives CDR1 MNHEY, CDR2 SMNVEV (reference sequence). Between the trimmed V and J ends, which lost 5 bases and 3 bases, there was a span of 8 bases. The CDR3 has 12 amino acids. The CDR3 region is CASSPGNYEQYF. The CDR3 nucleotides read TGTGCCAGCAGTCCCGGGAACTACGAGCAGTACTTC.

This chain links TRBV9 with TRBJ1-1, with a tentative D call TRBD1 (6 bases). The CDR3 runs to 15 residues. Trimming cost V 4 bases and J 1 base, with 14 bases left between them. The V gene's germline CDR1 is SGDLS and CDR2 YYNGEE. CDR3 in DNA: TGTGCCAGCAGCCCGGAAGGGACATGGAACACTGAAGCTTTCTTT. Translating it yields CASSPEGTWNTEAFF.

A single count supports this clone. This sequence joins TRBV11-1 and TRBJ1-1; the D gene is possibly TRBD1 (5 bases). The CDR3 loop spans 17 amino acids. V lost 6 bases and J 1 base, leaving 21 bases between the germline ends. Germline V gives CDR1 SGHAT, CDR2 FQDESV (reference sequence). In DNA, the CDR3 is TGTGCCAGCAGAAACACCAAAGGGGCGAGACAGAACACTGAAGCTTTCTTT. Translation gives CASRNTKGARQNTEAFF.

V and J are TRBV28 and TRBJ1-6, with D possibly being TRBD1 (6 bases). The CDR3 spans 16 residues. CDR1 is MDHEN and CDR2 is SYDVKM in the germline V gene. V dropped 7 bases and J dropped 6 bases, with 19 bases sitting between them. CDR3 protein: CASTAALGGFNSPLHF. CDR3 bases: TGTGCCAGCACTGCTGCCCTTGGGGGCTTTAATTCACCCCTCCACTTT.

A single count supports this clone. The V and J genes are TRBV6-6 and TRBJ1-2, with D tentatively TRBD1 (5 bases). The germline gives CDR1 MNHNY, CDR2 SVGAGI (reference sequence). There are 11 residues in the CDR3. With 4 bases removed from V and 9 bases from J, the gap between germline ends came to 9 bases. This CDR3 reads CASSWGVSYTF. CDR3 nucleotide sequence: TGTGCCAGCAGTTGGGGGGTAAGCTACACCTTC.

A single count supports this clone. The rearrangement uses TRBV6-6 and TRBJ1-1, with TRBD1 matching over 9 bases. Germline assignment: CDR1 MNHNY and CDR2 SVGAGI (reference sequence). The CDR3 covers 15 residues. The trim removed 5 bases at V and 1 base at J, leaving 5 bases unmatched. CDR3 loop: CASSPPGQGNTEAFF. The CDR3 DNA sequence: TGTGCCAGCAGTCCACCGGGACAGGGGAACACTGAAGCTTTCTTT.

In this sample, this clone turned up once. The chain carries TRBV5-4 and TRBJ1-2, with D maybe TRBD1 (6 bases). Per germline, CDR1 SGHNT and CDR2 YYREEE (reference sequence). Trimming stripped 4 bases from V and 8 bases from J, with 15 bases between. The CDR3 sequence is 13 residues long. The CDR3 sequence: CASSPEGEEGYTF. In nucleotides, the CDR3 is TGTGCCAGCAGCCCCGAGGGGGAAGAAGGCTACACCTTC.

The chain uses TRBV27 and TRBJ2-5; D might be TRBD1 (5 bases). Germline CDR1 is MNHEY and CDR2 is SMNVEV (reference sequence). Trimming took off 6 bases at V and 7 bases at J, with 21 bases between the two ends. The CDR3 is 15 amino acids. In DNA form, the CDR3 reads TGTGCCAGCAGGCACCCGCCAGGGTATGGCGGGACCCAGTACTTC. Protein sequence: CASRHPPGYGGTQYF.

This clone was recorded once. V usage is TRBV7-2 and J usage is TRBJ1-1; tentative D call: TRBD1 (6 bases). The CDR3 spans 13 residues. V lost 4 bases and J 7 bases, leaving 13 bases between the germline ends. Germline lookup yields CDR1 SGHTA and CDR2 FQGNSA. The CDR3 here is CASSYRTDGEAFF. Written as DNA, the CDR3 is TGTGCCAGCAGCTATAGGACAGATGGTGAAGCTTTCTTT. Complete variable domain (other parts from reference TRBV7-2 and TRBJ1-1): GAGVSQSPSNKVTEKGKDVELRCDPISGHTALYWYRQSLGQGLEFLIYFQGNSAPDKSGLPSDRFSAERTGGSVSTLTIQRTQQEDSAVYLCASSYRTDGEAFFGQGTRLTVV.

This chain links TRBV5-1 with TRBJ2-7, with D unclear. Trimming stripped 3 bases from V and 2 bases from J, with 9 bases between. CDR3 length: 13 amino acids. Germline CDR1 reads SGHRS; CDR2 reads YFSETQ. CDR3 in amino acids: CASSWSETYEQYF. Written as DNA, the CDR3 is TGCGCCAGCAGCTGGTCGGAGACCTACGAGCAGTACTTC.

The rearrangement uses TRBV6-4 and TRBJ1-2; 7 bases match TRBD1. The junction had 12 bases not matched to a gene; V was cut back by 6 bases and J by 8 bases. This CDR3 has 14 amino acids. The germline V gene encodes CDR1 MRHNA and CDR2 SNTAGT. In DNA, the CDR3 is TGTGCCAGCAGAGGTACAGGGGCGGGAGGAGGCTACACCTTC. Residues: CASRGTGAGGGYTF.

The chain uses TRBV4-1 and TRBJ2-3, with TRBD1 identical over 7 bases. The ends lost 3 bases at V and 5 bases at J; junction bases unmatched: 14. CDR3 length equals 17 residues. The germline V gene encodes CDR1 MGHRA and CDR2 YSYEKL. CDR3 bases: TGCGCCAGCAGCCAGTTTCTGACAGGGATTTCGTTAGATACGCAGTATTTT. Its translation is CASSQFLTGISLDTQYF.

This chain connects TRBV27 to TRBJ1-2; TRBD1 aligns across 9 bases. This CDR3 region has 14 residues. In germline, CDR1 is MNHEY, CDR2 SMNVEV (reference sequence). Trimming took 6 bases from V and 3 from J; bases not matched to a gene: 5. In nucleotides, the CDR3 is TGTGCCAGCAGCCGCCGGGACAGGGACTATGGCTACACCTTC. This translates into CASSRRDRDYGYTF.

This sequence joins TRBV5-5 and TRBJ1-1; tentatively, D is TRBD1 (5 bases). Germline-derived CDR1 and CDR2 are SGHKS and YYEKEE (reference sequence). CDR3 length equals 14 residues. The germline V and J ends were trimmed by 0 bases and 2 bases, with 8 bases remaining between them. CDR3 residues: CASSLGGSNTEAFF. The CDR3 nucleotides read TGTGCCAGCAGCTTGGGGGGCAGTAACACTGAAGCTTTCTTT.

This clone turned up a few times. In nucleotides, the CDR3 is TGTGCCAGCCATTCCCCGGGGGTGGGGGGAACTGAAGCTTTCTTT. It yields the protein CASHSPGVGGTEAFF. The J gene is TRBJ1-1, the V gene TRBV7-8, with a possible D match to TRBD1 (5 bases). V was trimmed by 8 bases and J by 5 bases, leaving 21 bases between them. This CDR3 is built from 15 residues. CDR1 is SGHVS and CDR2 is FQNEAQ in the germline V gene.

This rearrangement joins TRBV30 to TRBJ1-5, with 8 bases lining up with TRBD1. V dropped 0 bases and J dropped 5; count of bases not matched to a gene: 0. Looked up from germline, CDR1 is GTSNPN and CDR2 is SVGIG (reference sequence). The CDR3 covers 13 residues. As DNA, the CDR3 is TGTGCCTGGAGTGTACAGGGGGATCAGCCCCAGCATTTT. Translating it yields CAWSVQGDQPQHF. Using reference TRBV30 and TRBJ1-5 for the parts outside the CDR3, the full variable domain is SQTIHQWPATLVQPVGSPLSLECTVEGTSNPNLYWYRQAAGRGLQLLFYSVGIGQISSEVPQNLSASRPQDRQFILSSKKLLLSDSGFYLCAWSVQGDQPQHFGDGTRLSIL.

The chain uses TRBV5-6 and TRBJ1-2; unclear D gene. Germline CDR1 and CDR2: SGHDT and YYEEEE. CDR3 size: 13 residues. Trimming took off 2 bases at V and 8 bases at J, with 13 bases between the two ends. The CDR3 protein is CASSLGFPEGYTF. The CDR3 DNA is TGTGCCAGCAGCTTAGGCTTCCCGGAGGGCTACACCTTC.

V usage is TRBV6-6 and J usage is TRBJ1-5; D uncertain. The germline gives CDR1 MNHNY, CDR2 SVGAGI (reference sequence). CDR3 size: 14 residues. V lost 2 bases and J 3 bases, leaving 8 bases between the germline ends. In DNA, the CDR3 is TGTGCCAGCAGTTACGGGCAGTTCAATCAGCCCCAGCATTTT. This translates into CASSYGQFNQPQHF.

The genes are TRBV4-1 and TRBJ2-1, with 8 nucleotides matching TRBD1. V was clipped by 4 bases and J by 4 bases; unmatched bases: 6. Germline CDR1 is MGHRA and CDR2 is YSYEKL. This CDR3 is built from 15 residues. CDR3 region: CASSPVGTGYNEQFF. The CDR3 DNA follows: TGCGCCAGCAGCCCTGTTGGGACAGGTTACAATGAGCAGTTCTTC.

The rearrangement uses TRBV6-6 and TRBJ1-5; no reliable D call. This CDR3 has 15 amino acids. CDR1 and CDR2 from the germline V gene are MNHNY and SVGAGI (reference sequence). Deletions cut 4 bases from V and 5 bases from J, with 15 bases between. This CDR3 is CASSFRAYGDQPQHF. The CDR3 DNA is TGTGCCAGCAGTTTCCGGGCCTACGGGGATCAGCCCCAGCATTTT.

The chain joins TRBV9 to TRBJ1-1; TRBD1 matches at 9 bases. V dropped 2 bases and J dropped 4; count of bases not matched to a gene: 9. There are 16 residues in the CDR3. Germline values: CDR1 SGDLS, CDR2 YYNGEE. CDR3 sequence reads: CASSVADRGWGTEAFF. The CDR3, as DNA: TGTGCCAGCAGCGTCGCGGACAGGGGATGGGGCACTGAAGCTTTCTTT.

The chain is built from TRBV30 and TRBJ2-7; 13 bases fit TRBD2. With 2 bases clipped from V and 3 bases from J, the junction kept 4 bases outside the gene matches. CDR3 length: 15 amino acids. Per germline, CDR1 GTSNPN and CDR2 SVGIG (reference sequence). CDR3 loop: CAWSRGLAGRYEQYF. CDR3 in DNA: TGTGCCTGGAGTAGGGGACTAGCGGGGCGCTACGAGCAGTACTTC.

This chain links TRBV2 with TRBJ1-1; D perhaps matches TRBD1 (5 bases). This CDR3 has 13 amino acids. V gave up 4 bases and J gave up 5 bases, with 11 bases separating them. Germline-derived CDR1 and CDR2 are SNHLY and FYNNEI. CDR3 sequence reads: CASSVEGRTEAFF. The CDR3 nucleotides read TGTGCCAGCAGTGTGGAGGGGAGGACTGAAGCTTTCTTT.

Comment on this clone: Being one base from a much bigger clone, this may be a read error. The V call is TRBV2, the J call TRBJ2-1; 10 nucleotides match TRBD2. Germline CDR1 is SNHLY and CDR2 is FYNNEI. This CDR3 comprises 17 residues. CDR3: CASNEALLAGSDNEQFF. The CDR3 nucleotides are TGTGCCAGCAATGAAGCTCTACTAGCGGGATCAGACAATGAGCAGTTCTTC.

The chain uses TRBV7-9 and TRBJ2-1, with D possibly matching TRBD2 (5 bases). Germline V gene sequence: CDR1 SEHNR, CDR2 FQNEAQ (reference sequence). Trimming took 3 bases from V and 10 from J, leaving 10 bases between them. The CDR3 contains 12 residues. In DNA form, the CDR3 reads TGTGCCAGCAGCTTCCCCGAGCGGGAGCAGTTCTTC. It yields the protein CASSFPEREQFF. The full variable domain, completed using reference TRBV7-9 and TRBJ2-1, is DTGVSQNPRHKITKRGQNVTFRCDPISEHNRLYWYRQTLGQGPEFLTYFQNEAQLEKSRLLSDRFSAERPKGSFSTLEIQRTEQGDSAMYLCASSFPEREQFFGPGTRLTVL.

CDR3 coding DNA: TGTGCCAGCAGCCAAGATTCCCCGGTGTTCGCCGGGGAGCTGTTTTTT. Translating gives CASSQDSPVFAGELFF. The chain combines TRBV4-2 with TRBJ2-2; D uncertain. The ends were cut back, 0 bases at V and 6 bases at J, with 14 bases in the middle. Germline V gene lookup returns CDR1 LGHNA and CDR2 YNFKEQ. The CDR3 loop spans 16 amino acids.